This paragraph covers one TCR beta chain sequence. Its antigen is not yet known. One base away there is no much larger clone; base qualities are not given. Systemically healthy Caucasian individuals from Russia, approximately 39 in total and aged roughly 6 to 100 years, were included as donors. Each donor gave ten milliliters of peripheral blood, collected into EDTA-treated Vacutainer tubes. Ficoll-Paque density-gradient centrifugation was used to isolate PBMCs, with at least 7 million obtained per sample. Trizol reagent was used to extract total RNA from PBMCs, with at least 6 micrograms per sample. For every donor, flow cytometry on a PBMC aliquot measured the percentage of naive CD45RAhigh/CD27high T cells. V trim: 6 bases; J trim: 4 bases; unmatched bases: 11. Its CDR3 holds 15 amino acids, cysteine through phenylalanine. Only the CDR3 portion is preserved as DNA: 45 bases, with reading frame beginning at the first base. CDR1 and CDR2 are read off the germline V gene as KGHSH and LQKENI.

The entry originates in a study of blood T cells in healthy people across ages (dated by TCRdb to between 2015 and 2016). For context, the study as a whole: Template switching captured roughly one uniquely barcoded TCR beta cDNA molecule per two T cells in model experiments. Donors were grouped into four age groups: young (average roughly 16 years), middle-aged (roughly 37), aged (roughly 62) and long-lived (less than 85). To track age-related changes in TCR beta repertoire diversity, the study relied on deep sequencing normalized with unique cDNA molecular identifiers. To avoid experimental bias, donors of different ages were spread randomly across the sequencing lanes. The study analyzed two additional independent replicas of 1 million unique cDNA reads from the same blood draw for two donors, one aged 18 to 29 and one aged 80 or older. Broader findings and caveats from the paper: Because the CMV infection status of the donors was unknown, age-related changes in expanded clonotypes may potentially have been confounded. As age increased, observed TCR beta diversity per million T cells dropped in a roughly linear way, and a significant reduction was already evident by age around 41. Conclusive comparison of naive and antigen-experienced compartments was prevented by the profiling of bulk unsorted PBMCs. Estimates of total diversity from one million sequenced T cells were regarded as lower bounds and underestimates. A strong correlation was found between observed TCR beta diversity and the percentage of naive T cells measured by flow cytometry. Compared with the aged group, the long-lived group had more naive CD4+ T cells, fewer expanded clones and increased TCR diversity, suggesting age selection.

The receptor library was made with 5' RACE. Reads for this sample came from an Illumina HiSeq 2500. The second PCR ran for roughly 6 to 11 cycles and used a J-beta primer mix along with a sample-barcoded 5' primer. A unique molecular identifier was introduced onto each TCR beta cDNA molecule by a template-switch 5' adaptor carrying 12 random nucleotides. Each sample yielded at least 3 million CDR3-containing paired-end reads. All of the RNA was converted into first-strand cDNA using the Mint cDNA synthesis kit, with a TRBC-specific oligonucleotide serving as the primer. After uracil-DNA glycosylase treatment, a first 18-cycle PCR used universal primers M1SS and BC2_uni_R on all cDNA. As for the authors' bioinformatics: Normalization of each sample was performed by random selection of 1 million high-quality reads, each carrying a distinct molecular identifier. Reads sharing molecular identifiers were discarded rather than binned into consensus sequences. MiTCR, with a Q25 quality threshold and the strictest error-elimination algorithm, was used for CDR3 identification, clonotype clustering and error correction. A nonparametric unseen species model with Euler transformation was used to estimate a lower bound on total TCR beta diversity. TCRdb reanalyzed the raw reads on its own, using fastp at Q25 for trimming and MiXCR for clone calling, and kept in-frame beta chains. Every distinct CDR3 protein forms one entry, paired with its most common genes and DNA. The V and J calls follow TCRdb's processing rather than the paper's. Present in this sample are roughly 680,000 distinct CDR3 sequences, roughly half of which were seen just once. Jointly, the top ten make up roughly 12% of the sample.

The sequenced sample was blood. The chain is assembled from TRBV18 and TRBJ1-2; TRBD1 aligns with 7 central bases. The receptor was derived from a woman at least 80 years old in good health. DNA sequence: TGTGCCAGCTCTTATGACAGGGAGGCTTCCTATGGCTACACCTTC. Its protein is CASSYDREASYGYTF.